Each of the 28 T cell receptor beta chains below was sequenced from the same sample in a study of beta chain features in type 1 diabetes. TCRB transcripts that were expressed got sequenced, as all of the isolated RNA had been reverse transcribed. TCRdb's table, derived via immunoSEQ multiplex PCR, lists solely in-frame clones and lacks some. The sample records 120,000 to 150,000 clones, under 60% being singletons. The sequenced sample was Tregs from blood. The receptor set was obtained from a man aged 18-30 years in good health.

This clone was picked up a small number of times. This chain joins TRBV5-4 and TRBJ1-1; 9 nucleotides line up with TRBD1. The germline gives CDR1 SGHNT, CDR2 YYREEE (reference sequence). J lost 8 bases, V lost 0 bases, and 2 bases had no gene match. This CDR3 has 13 residues. The CDR3 DNA sequence: TGTGCCAGCAGCTTGGACAGGGGGCTAGAAGCTTTCTTT. This codes for CASSLDRGLEAFF.

This clone was seen a few times. The genes are TRBV7-6 and TRBJ2-5, with D possibly being TRBD2 (6 bases). There are 18 residues in the CDR3. V dropped 1 base and J dropped 1 base, with 19 bases sitting between them. Germline-derived CDR1 and CDR2 are SGHVS and FNYEAQ. For the CDR3, the DNA is TGTGCCAGCAGCTTAGTTCCCGCGGGACGGACCACCCAAGAGACCCAGTACTTC. Translation gives CASSLVPAGRTTQETQYF.

The V and J genes are TRBV7-9 and TRBJ2-1, with a tentative D call TRBD1 (5 bases). Germline lookup yields CDR1 SEHNR and CDR2 FQNEAQ (reference sequence). V shed 4 bases and J shed 7 bases, with 14 bases lying between them. There are 14 residues in the CDR3. The CDR3, as DNA: TGTGCCAGCAGCTCCAGGGCGGTCTCGAATGAGCAGTTCTTC. Residues: CASSSRAVSNEQFF.

This clone was detected only once. The chain recombines TRBV6-6 with TRBJ1-5; a possible D gene is TRBD1 (5 bases). Trimming cost V 7 bases and J 2 bases, with 6 bases left between them. There are 12 residues in the CDR3. Germline CDR1 and CDR2: MNHNY and SVGAGI (reference sequence). The CDR3 region has the DNA TGTGCCAGCAAAGGGGGCAATCAGCCCCAGCATTTT. Its protein product is CASKGGNQPQHF.

The rearrangement uses TRBV5-4 and TRBJ1-1, with 7 positions matching TRBD1. The trim removed 4 bases at V and 4 bases at J, leaving 7 bases unmatched. This CDR3 has 14 residues. Germline V gives CDR1 SGHNT, CDR2 YYREEE (reference sequence). The CDR3 DNA reads as TGTGCCAGCAGCCGTCAGGGGGTCGGCACTGAAGCTTTCTTT. Amino acids: CASSRQGVGTEAFF.

This sequence joins TRBV6-5 and TRBJ2-3; 7 nucleotides match TRBD1. J was trimmed by 1 base and V by 7 bases; bases with no gene match: 8. The CDR3 covers 15 residues. Germline values: CDR1 MNHEY, CDR2 SVGAGI. DNA for the CDR3: TGTGCCAGCAAGCCCTGGGACAGTGGCACAGATACGCAGTATTTT. Translated: CASKPWDSGTDTQYF.

This clone was seen a few times. The chain uses TRBV29-1 and TRBJ1-5; 7 bases line up with TRBD1. The J segment lost 8 bases and the V segment lost 4 bases, leaving 8 bases of the junction unmatched. Germline CDR1 SQVTM, CDR2 ANQGSEA. This CDR3 spans 13 amino acids. The CDR3 coding sequence is TGCAGCGTTGCCGACAGGGCCTTGGAGCCCCAGCATTTT. Residues: CSVADRALEPQHF.

Here the CDR3 reads CASSLPGLAKYEQYF. The CDR3, as DNA: TGTGCCAGCAGCTTACCGGGACTAGCGAAATACGAGCAGTACTTC. The V gene is TRBV7-2, the J gene TRBJ2-7, with 10 bases matching TRBD2. With 2 bases clipped from V and 4 bases from J, the junction kept 5 bases outside the gene matches. The V gene's germline CDR1 is SGHTA and CDR2 FQGNSA. The CDR3 sequence is 15 residues long.

V usage is TRBV9 and J usage is TRBJ1-5; 7 nucleotides match TRBD1. The CDR3 spans 14 residues. V lost 4 bases, J lost 2 bases, and 3 bases stayed unmatched. Looked up from germline, CDR1 is SGDLS and CDR2 is YYNGEE. CDR3: CASSRGLGNQPQHF. The CDR3 nucleotides are TGTGCCAGCAGCAGGGGGCTGGGCAATCAGCCCCAGCATTTT.

V usage is TRBV9 and J usage is TRBJ2-2; D perhaps matches TRBD2 (6 bases). The V end was cut by 1 base, the J end by 2 bases, with 9 bases between. There are 15 residues in the CDR3. The germline CDR1 and CDR2 sequences are SGDLS and YYNGEE. CDR3 sequence reads: CASSVFSGNTGELFF. In DNA, the CDR3 is TGTGCCAGCAGCGTATTTAGCGGCAACACCGGGGAGCTGTTTTTT. The full variable domain, with the rest looked up from reference TRBV9 and TRBJ2-2, is DSGVTQTPKHLITATGQRVTLRCSPRSGDLSVYWYQQSLDQGLQFLIQYYNGEERAKGNILERFSAQQFPDLHSELNLSSLELGDSALYFCASSVFSGNTGELFFGEGSRLTVL.

The chain uses TRBV19 and TRBJ1-5, with D possibly TRBD1 on 5 matching bases. Looked up from germline, CDR1 is LNHDA and CDR2 is SQIVND (reference sequence). The CDR3 extends over 13 amino acids. V was cut by 7 bases and J by 1 base, with 8 bases left in between. DNA for the CDR3: TGTGCCAGTAACCGACAGAGCAATCAGCCCCAGCATTTT. Its translation is CASNRQSNQPQHF.

This clone was recorded a few times. The rearrangement uses TRBV7-2 and TRBJ1-6, with 9 nucleotides matching TRBD1. The germline V gene encodes CDR1 SGHTA and CDR2 FQGNSA. The trim removed 1 base at V and 7 bases at J, leaving 2 bases unmatched. The CDR3 contains 15 residues. The CDR3 loop reads CASSLEQGANSPLHF. The CDR3 DNA reads as TGTGCCAGCAGCTTAGAACAGGGGGCGAATTCACCCCTCCACTTT.

This chain uses TRBV29-1 with TRBJ2-1; 15 nucleotides line up with TRBD2. The CDR3 sequence is 16 residues long. The germline CDR1 and CDR2 sequences are SQVTM and ANQGSEA. Germline trimming cut 6 bases from V and 6 bases from J; bases unmatched to any gene: 9. CDR3 residues: CSVQSPGLAGGNEQFF. In nucleotides, the CDR3 is TGCAGCGTCCAGAGCCCGGGACTAGCGGGGGGCAATGAGCAGTTCTTC.

The chain recombines TRBV28 with TRBJ1-2, with 9 bases aligning to TRBD1. V trimming: 10 bases; J trimming: 7 bases; junction bases outside the gene matches: 16. Germline CDR1 MDHEN, CDR2 SYDVKM. CDR3 size: 15 residues. CDR3 nucleotide sequence: TGTGCCATCCTGACAGAGGGACAGGGAAGAAGTGGCTACACCTTC. Protein: CAILTEGQGRSGYTF.

This clone has more than one count but fewer than ten. The V call is TRBV10-3, the J call TRBJ2-1; TRBD2 might be the D (5 bases). Germline V lookup: CDR1 ENHRY, CDR2 SYGVKD. V was trimmed by 4 bases and J by 7 bases, leaving 17 bases between them. The CDR3 is made up of 15 amino acids. The CDR3 DNA follows: TGTGCCATCAGTGTAATGGGGTCTGGCGGGAATGAGCAGTTCTTC. The encoded protein is CAISVMGSGGNEQFF.

The CDR3 DNA is TGTGCCAGCAGCTCCCAGACAGGTCTCTCTGGAAACACCATATATTTT. Amino acid sequence: CASSSQTGLSGNTIYF. The chain combines TRBV7-2 with TRBJ1-3, with D possibly TRBD1 on 6 matching bases. CDR3 length equals 16 residues. The V end was cut by 4 bases, the J end by 0 bases, with 13 bases between. Per germline, CDR1 SGHTA and CDR2 FQGNSA.

In its sample, this clone was seen once. The chain links TRBV6-1 to TRBJ2-1, with D perhaps TRBD2 (5 bases). This CDR3 has 15 residues. Trimming pared 6 bases from V and 0 bases from J, leaving 12 bases between. Germline lookup yields CDR1 MNHNS and CDR2 SASEGT. CDR3 DNA: TGTGCCAGCAGGATCGAGCGGAGCTCCTACAATGAGCAGTTCTTC. Translated: CASRIERSSYNEQFF.

The V gene is TRBV10-3, the J gene TRBJ1-6, with D perhaps matching TRBD1 (6 bases). The CDR3 contains 13 residues. Trimming removed 9 bases at V and 4 bases at J, with 10 bases between. CDR1 is ENHRY, CDR2 SYGVKD, per germline. In DNA form, the CDR3 reads TGTGCCATGGGGGGGCTGTATAATTCACCCCTCCACTTT. Translation gives CAMGGLYNSPLHF.

Points on this clone: The junction departs from germline at one end; a sequencing error may be responsible. The identical CDR3 is also encoded by other nucleotide sequences in the sample. The chain combines TRBV5-1 with TRBJ1-6; the D gene is possibly TRBD1 (5 bases). The CDR3 covers 14 residues. Per the germline V gene, CDR1 is SGHRS and CDR2 is YFSETQ. CDR3 amino acids: CASKEGTNNSPLHF. CDR3 nucleotide sequence: TGCGCCAGCAAGGAAGGGACTAATAATTCCCCCCTCCACTTT.

This chain joins TRBV27 and TRBJ2-7; 12 bases match TRBD2. The CDR3 runs to 17 residues. From germline, CDR1 is MNHEY and CDR2 SMNVEV (reference sequence). With V trimmed by 5 bases and J by 0 bases, 8 bases remained unmatched. The CDR3: CASSIRTSGVSSYEQYF. Written as DNA, the CDR3 is TGTGCCAGCAGTATCCGGACTAGCGGGGTCAGCTCCTACGAGCAGTACTTC.

The chain joins TRBV29-1 to TRBJ1-2; TRBD1 might be the D (5 bases). Germline CDR1 SQVTM, CDR2 ANQGSEA. The CDR3 is 11 amino acids. With 7 bases removed from V and 12 bases from J, the gap between germline ends came to 18 bases. The CDR3 reads CSASGGGIDTF. For the CDR3, the DNA is TGCAGCGCTTCCGGCGGGGGGATCGACACCTTC.

This rearrangement joins TRBV19 to TRBJ2-5; 9 bases match TRBD1. The J call may be faulty, since TRBJ2-7 better matches the DNA end. Germline CDR1 is LNHDA and CDR2 is SQIVND (reference sequence). This CDR3 is built from 14 residues. For the CDR3, the DNA is TGTGCCAGTAAACAGGGGGCACCTTCCTACGAGCAGTACTTC. This gives the protein CASKQGAPSYEQYF.

The genes are TRBV29-1 and TRBJ1-3; TRBD1 matches at 7 bases. J was trimmed by 4 bases and V by 7 bases; bases with no gene match: 7. CDR3 length: 13 amino acids. Germline V lookup: CDR1 SQVTM, CDR2 ANQGSEA. CDR3 nucleotide sequence: TGCAGCGGAATGAGGGGGCCCGGAAACACCATATATTTT. Translated, it gives CSGMRGPGNTIYF.

This clone appeared a few times. This rearrangement joins TRBV7-2 to TRBJ1-2, with 8 bases matching TRBD1. Germline-derived CDR1 and CDR2 are SGHTA and FQGNSA. V lost 3 bases, J lost 3 bases, and 3 bases stayed unmatched. The CDR3 has 14 residues. CDR3 residues: CASSFGQGYYGYTF. The CDR3 DNA sequence: TGTGCCAGCAGCTTCGGACAGGGCTACTATGGCTACACCTTC.

The V and J genes are TRBV7-9 and TRBJ2-1; 9 bases match TRBD1. CDR1 and CDR2 (germline): SEHNR, FQNEAQ (reference sequence). This CDR3 contains 15 residues. J was trimmed by 5 bases and V by 5 bases; bases with no gene match: 7. CDR3 nucleotides: TGTGCCAGCAGCAAGACCGGGACAGGGAACAATGAGCAGTTCTTC. This sequence encodes CASSKTGTGNNEQFF.

The chain employs TRBV7-3 and TRBJ2-3; the match to TRBD2 covers 7 bases. Germline CDR1 and CDR2: SGHTA and FQGTGA. The trim removed 1 base at V and 2 bases at J, leaving 3 bases unmatched. The CDR3 sequence is 15 residues long. CDR3 sequence: CASSLSGSPTDTQYF. The CDR3 DNA reads as TGTGCCAGCAGCTTAAGCGGGAGCCCCACAGATACGCAGTATTTT. The whole variable domain, remainder taken from reference TRBV7-3 and TRBJ2-3, is GAGVSQTPSNKVTEKGKYVELRCDPISGHTALYWYRQSLGQGPEFLIYFQGTGAADDSGLPNDRFFAVRPEGSVSTLKIQRTERGDSAVYLCASSLSGSPTDTQYFGPGTRLTVL.

There are a few counts of this clone. The chain combines TRBV7-2 with TRBJ2-7; D is unclear. With 7 bases removed from V and 6 bases from J, the gap between germline ends came to 13 bases. The CDR3 totals 12 residues. Germline loops: CDR1 SGHTA, CDR2 FQGNSA. The CDR3 protein is CASTSTPVEQYF. In DNA form, the CDR3 reads TGTGCCAGCACCTCGACTCCAGTCGAGCAGTACTTC.

This clone was counted between two and nine times. The CDR3 coding sequence is TGTGCCAGCAGCACCCGAGGCCAGAACACTGAAGCTTTCTTT. Protein product: CASSTRGQNTEAFF. The gene calls are TRBV7-9 and TRBJ1-1; D is ambiguous. V was pared by 5 bases and J by 1 base, with 11 bases between. The CDR3 totals 14 residues. The germline V gene encodes CDR1 SEHNR and CDR2 FQNEAQ (reference sequence).